Below are 27 T cell receptor beta chains sequenced from a single sample in a study of OX40 agonist ivuxolimab in advanced cancers. The repertoire was sequenced with immunoSEQ multiplex PCR; TCRdb's copy has only in-frame clones and lacks some. Of tens of thousands of clones detected, 75% to 90% appear once; the ten largest clones hold less than 3.5%. The sample was CD4+ or CD8+ T cells sorted from blood, taken in a trial of the OX40 agonist ivuxolimab. The source is an adult with an advanced solid tumor such as melanoma, head and neck, liver or kidney cancer.

The chain joins TRBV28 to TRBJ2-3, with 9 bases lining up with TRBD1. The germline gives CDR1 MDHEN, CDR2 SYDVKM. CDR3 size: 15 residues. V dropped 3 bases and J dropped 5; count of bases not matched to a gene: 6. CDR3 sequence reads: CASSFYRGLGDTQYF. CDR3 bases: TGTGCCAGCAGTTTTTACAGGGGGCTTGGAGATACGCAGTATTTT.

The chain has TRBV5-1 and TRBJ1-3; TRBD1 matches at 9 bases. After removal of 4 bases from V and 7 bases from J, the junction contained 6 bases not matched to a gene. This CDR3 comprises 14 residues. The germline V gene has CDR1 SGHRS and CDR2 YFSETQ. The CDR3 DNA follows: TGCGCCAGCAGCGGGACAGGGCCGGGCAACACCATATATTTT. Translation gives CASSGTGPGNTIYF.

This clone was seen only a few times. This sequence joins TRBV9 and TRBJ2-2; no firm D call. CDR3 length: 14 residues. The V end lost 4 bases, the J end lost 3 bases, and 10 bases lay between the germline ends. Germline V lookup: CDR1 SGDLS, CDR2 YYNGEE. DNA for the CDR3: TGTGCCAGCAGCCGGGTTGGGGACACCGGGGAGCTGTTTTTT. Protein product: CASSRVGDTGELFF.

Only a few counts were recorded for this clone. V is TRBV7-6 and J is TRBJ1-2, with 8 bases identical to TRBD1. Per the germline V gene, CDR1 is SGHVS and CDR2 is FNYEAQ. The CDR3 is 14 amino acids. J gave up 4 bases and V 1 base, and 2 bases lay outside the gene matches. CDR3 in amino acids: CASSLDDRGYGYTF. The DNA of the CDR3 is TGTGCCAGCAGCTTAGATGACAGGGGCTATGGCTACACCTTC. The variable domain in full, with the rest retrieved from reference TRBV7-6 and TRBJ1-2, is GAGVSQSPRYKVTKRGQDVALRCDPISGHVSLYWYRQALGQGPEFLTYFNYEAQQDKSGLPNDRFSAERPEGSISTLTIQRTEQRDSAMYRCASSLDDRGYGYTFGSGTRLTVV.

The chain recombines TRBV2 with TRBJ1-5; D call uncertain. Germline V gene lookup returns CDR1 SNHLY and CDR2 FYNNEI. The CDR3 has 13 amino acids. The V gene lost 7 bases and the J gene lost 0 bases, with 7 bases spanning the gap. The CDR3 protein is CASMGYSNQPQHF. Here the CDR3 DNA reads TGTGCCAGCATGGGGTATAGCAATCAGCCCCAGCATTTT.

The table lists this clone with a few counts. The V gene is TRBV6-5, the J gene TRBJ1-2; no definite D call. Germline V gene sequence: CDR1 MNHEY, CDR2 SVGAGI. This CDR3 has 11 amino acids. V shed 6 bases and J shed 7 bases, with 9 bases lying between them. The CDR3 bases are TGTGCCAGCAGGAAAGGGTTTGGCTACACCTTC. Translating it yields CASRKGFGYTF.

The chain combines TRBV2 with TRBJ2-2, with 8 nucleotides matching TRBD1. CDR1 and CDR2 from the germline V gene are SNHLY and FYNNEI. V shed 3 bases, J shed 3 bases, and the junction held 3 bases outside the gene matches. The CDR3 extends over 15 amino acids. The CDR3 loop is CASSDRGQDTGELFF. CDR3 bases: TGTGCCAGCAGTGACAGGGGGCAGGACACCGGGGAGCTGTTTTTT.

This rearrangement joins TRBV6-5 to TRBJ2-1, with 10 bases identical to TRBD2. Germline trimming cut 7 bases from V and 5 bases from J; bases unmatched to any gene: 8. Germline V gives CDR1 MNHEY, CDR2 SVGAGI. The CDR3 spans 15 residues. In DNA, the CDR3 is TGTGCCAGCAAAATTTCTAGCGGGGGAAACAATGAGCAGTTCTTC. Translation: CASKISSGGNNEQFF.

This clone was seen a few times. In DNA, the CDR3 is TGTGCCAGCACCTGGCGGCGGGGGCGGGCGGGGGCCAACGTCCTGACTTTC. The encoded protein is CASTWRRGRAGANVLTF. This chain joins TRBV28 and TRBJ2-6; a weak D match, TRBD2 (7 bases). Trimming took 7 bases from V and 4 from J, leaving 20 bases between them. Germline CDR1 and CDR2: MDHEN and SYDVKM. The CDR3 is 17 amino acids.

This chain uses TRBV18 with TRBJ1-2; no definite D call. Trimming shortened V by 2 bases and J by 0 bases, and 10 bases separated the two germline ends. The CDR3 runs 15 residues. Germline loops: CDR1 KGHSH, CDR2 LQKENI. CDR3 sequence reads: CASSPGPNTNYGYTF. The CDR3 DNA follows: TGTGCCAGCTCACCAGGCCCCAATACTAACTATGGCTACACCTTC.

This chain links TRBV15 with TRBJ1-5; 8 nucleotides line up with TRBD1. This CDR3 contains 16 residues. With V trimmed by 2 bases and J by 1 base, 4 bases remained unmatched. Per germline, CDR1 LNHNV and CDR2 YYDKDF (reference sequence). This CDR3 reads CATSRSGGGSNQPQHF. CDR3 sequence (DNA): TGTGCCACCAGCAGATCAGGGGGCGGGAGCAATCAGCCCCAGCATTTT.

Turning to this clone: At one of its ends the junction is not consistent with the germline gene, which may arise from a read error. The chain carries TRBV4-3 and TRBJ1-2; 7 bases match TRBD1. The CDR3 consists of 12 residues. Per the germline V gene, CDR1 is LGHNA and CDR2 is YSLEER. The CDR3 coding sequence is TGCGCCAGCAGCCAGGGGGGACAGCAGTTATACTTC. Protein product: CASSQGGQQLYF.

This clone was counted once. The chain has TRBV7-3 and TRBJ1-1; maybe TRBD1 (5 bases). Germline V gene lookup returns CDR1 SGHTA and CDR2 FQGTGA. V was pared by 5 bases and J by 1 base, with 14 bases between. The CDR3 is 15 residues long. CDR3 loop: CASSLNRGKNTEAFF. As DNA, the CDR3 is TGTGCCAGCAGCCTAAATCGGGGGAAGAACACTGAAGCTTTCTTT. Full variable domain (outside the CDR3, taken from reference TRBV7-3 and TRBJ1-1): GAGVSQTPSNKVTEKGKYVELRCDPISGHTALYWYRQSLGQGPEFLIYFQGTGAADDSGLPNDRFFAVRPEGSVSTLKIQRTERGDSAVYLCASSLNRGKNTEAFFGQGTRLTVV.

The chain combines TRBV6-6 with TRBJ1-2; 7 bases line up with TRBD1. Trimming took 4 bases from V and 4 from J; bases not matched to a gene: 6. The CDR3 runs to 14 residues. The germline CDR1 and CDR2 sequences are MNHNY and SVGAGI (reference sequence). The DNA of the CDR3 is TGTGCCAGCAGTTTCCAGGGGGGAGCCTATGGCTACACCTTC. Its translation is CASSFQGGAYGYTF.

The rearrangement links TRBV5-4 to TRBJ1-4; no clear D gene. V was shortened by 3 bases and J by 0 bases, with 9 bases between the two germline ends. This CDR3 contains 15 residues. Germline values: CDR1 SGHNT, CDR2 YYREEE (reference sequence). This CDR3 is CASSSGLATNEKLFF. DNA of the CDR3: TGTGCCAGCAGCTCCGGACTGGCAACTAATGAAAAACTGTTTTTT.

The chain combines TRBV7-6 with TRBJ2-1; the D gene is possibly TRBD1 (5 bases). The CDR3 has 14 amino acids. V was pared by 6 bases and J by 8 bases, with 17 bases between. Germline lookup yields CDR1 SGHVS and CDR2 FNYEAQ. The CDR3 is CASSTQVFVHEQFF. The CDR3 region has the DNA TGTGCCAGCAGTACACAGGTGTTTGTCCATGAGCAGTTCTTC.

V gene TRBV6-1 combines with J gene TRBJ1-2; 8 nucleotides agree with TRBD1. From germline, CDR1 is MNHNS and CDR2 SASEGT. The CDR3 has 13 amino acids. With 6 bases clipped from V and 9 bases from J, the junction kept 9 bases outside the gene matches. CDR3 DNA sequence: TGTGCCAGCAGCCAGACAGGGGAGAGGAGCTACACCTTC. Protein sequence: CASSQTGERSYTF.

J is TRBJ2-7 and V is TRBV7-2; 9 bases are shared with TRBD1. The CDR3 runs to 13 residues. Trimming at V came to 1 base and at J to 5 bases, leaving 0 bases not matched to a gene. Germline loops: CDR1 SGHTA, CDR2 FQGNSA. The CDR3 sequence: CASSLGQGDEQYV. The CDR3 DNA follows: TGTGCCAGCAGCTTAGGACAGGGGGACGAGCAGTACGTC.

V and J are TRBV18 and TRBJ2-5; no clear D. The length of the CDR3 is 12 residues. Germline loops: CDR1 KGHSH, CDR2 LQKENI. The V gene lost 1 base and the J gene lost 5 bases, with 5 bases spanning the gap. The CDR3 region is CASSPRAETQYF. The DNA of the CDR3 is TGTGCCAGCTCACCACGTGCGGAGACCCAGTACTTC.

This chain links TRBV2 with TRBJ1-1; D is ambiguous. The ends were cut back, 2 bases at V and 3 bases at J, with 13 bases in the middle. The CDR3 is 15 amino acids. Germline values: CDR1 SNHLY, CDR2 FYNNEI. The CDR3 DNA follows: TGTGCCAGCAGTGAATCCCTTTTTAGGGACACTGAAGCTTTCTTT. It yields the protein CASSESLFRDTEAFF.

The chain links TRBV28 to TRBJ1-1; D gene ambiguous. Germline values: CDR1 MDHEN, CDR2 SYDVKM. V lost 6 bases, J lost 0 bases, and 8 bases lay in between. The CDR3 consists of 13 residues. This CDR3 is CASRPFLNTEAFF. Written as DNA, the CDR3 is TGTGCCAGCAGACCCTTTTTGAACACTGAAGCTTTCTTT.

V usage is TRBV7-2 and J usage is TRBJ2-4; tentatively, D is TRBD2 (5 bases). V lost 4 bases, J lost 7 bases, and 11 bases lay in between. The CDR3 sequence is 13 residues long. Germline-derived CDR1 and CDR2 are SGHTA and FQGNSA. CDR3 sequence reads: CASSSREGNIQYF. The CDR3 region has the DNA TGTGCCAGCAGCTCTCGGGAAGGGAACATTCAGTACTTC.

CDR3 sequence: CASKRGDKSNQPQHF. CDR3 DNA sequence: TGTGCCAGCAAACGGGGGGACAAGAGCAATCAGCCCCAGCATTTT. The rearrangement uses TRBV28 and TRBJ1-5, with D tentatively TRBD1 (6 bases). V lost 7 bases and J lost 1, with 14 bases in between. Germline assignment: CDR1 MDHEN and CDR2 SYDVKM. The CDR3 runs to 15 residues.

This clone was seen only a few times. The rearrangement joins TRBV4-2 to TRBJ1-2, with D unresolved. V gave up 0 bases and J gave up 5 bases, with 4 bases separating them. The CDR3 extends over 12 amino acids. Germline V lookup: CDR1 LGHNA, CDR2 YNFKEQ. CDR3 amino acids: CASSQDSYGYTF. The CDR3 DNA is TGTGCCAGCAGCCAAGACAGTTATGGCTACACCTTC.

The V gene is TRBV7-9, the J gene TRBJ2-7; D gene ambiguous. From germline, CDR1 is SEHNR and CDR2 FQNEAQ (reference sequence). The CDR3 runs 16 residues. V lost 5 bases, J lost 5 bases, and 22 bases lay in between. CDR3: CASSQGPGERRNEQYF. The CDR3, as DNA: TGTGCCAGCAGCCAAGGTCCCGGAGAAAGAAGGAACGAGCAGTACTTC.

The J gene is TRBJ2-7, the V gene TRBV6-5, with D possibly being TRBD2 (6 bases). In germline, CDR1 is MNHEY, CDR2 SVGAGI. V dropped 0 bases and J dropped 6 bases, with 12 bases sitting between them. The CDR3 spans 14 residues. The CDR3 nucleotides read TGTGCCAGCAGTTACTCGAGGAGGGAAGGCGAGCAGTACTTC. Translated, it gives CASSYSRREGEQYF.

The rearrangement joins TRBV4-3 to TRBJ2-2; 8 bases line up with TRBD1. CDR1 and CDR2 from the germline V gene are LGHNA and YSLEER. The CDR3 is 16 amino acids. The V gene end was trimmed by 1 base and the J gene end by 4 bases; junction bases not matched to a gene: 5. CDR3 sequence reads: CASSQADRVPTGELFF. The CDR3 DNA reads TGCGCCAGCAGCCAAGCGGACAGGGTCCCCACCGGGGAGCTGTTTTTT.